Each of the 29 T cell receptor beta chains below was sequenced from the same sample in a study of shared clonotypes between healthy human individuals. Clones were read by immunoSEQ multiplex PCR, and TCRdb kept only the in-frame ones, dropping some. Found here are more than 1.2 million clones, approximately 98.5% of them singletons; the top ten hold about 0.34%. The sample consisted of naive CD4+ T cells sorted from blood. Subset defined: CD45RA+ positively selected. The receptors were gathered from a man aged 25-40 years in good health.

This sequence joins TRBV9 and TRBJ2-7, with 9 bases identical to TRBD1. The CDR3 totals 14 residues. Germline CDR1 SGDLS, CDR2 YYNGEE. The V segment lost 1 base and the J segment 5 bases; nucleotides outside the gene matches: 4. This CDR3 is CASSVRTGDDEQYF. The CDR3 nucleotides are TGTGCCAGCAGCGTACGGACAGGGGACGACGAGCAGTACTTC.

The V call is TRBV19, the J call TRBJ1-2; TRBD1 is a possible D gene (6 bases). V was shortened by 10 bases and J by 2 bases, with 17 bases between the two germline ends. The CDR3 sequence is 14 residues long. Germline V gene lookup returns CDR1 LNHDA and CDR2 SQIVND (reference sequence). In DNA, the CDR3 is TGTGCCACCCACGAACGGGGGCGCAACTATGGCTACACCTTC. Translating gives CATHERGRNYGYTF.

V usage is TRBV6-6 and J usage is TRBJ1-2; D gene ambiguous. V shed 2 bases and J shed 2 bases, with 9 bases lying between them. CDR1 and CDR2 (germline): MNHNY, SVGAGI (reference sequence). The CDR3 length is 14 residues. The chain's CDR3 is CASSYAAQNYGYTF. CDR3 in DNA: TGTGCCAGCAGTTACGCGGCGCAGAACTATGGCTACACCTTC.

V usage is TRBV6-1 and J usage is TRBJ1-4; 7 nucleotides match TRBD1. With V trimmed by 6 bases and J by 6 bases, 7 bases remained unmatched. Germline-derived CDR1 and CDR2 are MNHNS and SASEGT. The CDR3 is 14 amino acids. The CDR3, as DNA: TGTGCCAGCAGGCGCGACAGGGTGGATGAAAAACTGTTTTTT. Residues: CASRRDRVDEKLFF.

This clone was counted once. V usage is TRBV5-1 and J usage is TRBJ1-5; 8 bases align to TRBD1. Unmatched junction bases numbered 7, after V lost 4 bases and J lost 7 bases. The CDR3 is made up of 14 amino acids. Germline CDR1 SGHRS, CDR2 YFSETQ. The CDR3 protein is CASSTGQGGQPQHF. CDR3 DNA: TGCGCCAGCAGCACAGGACAGGGTGGCCAGCCCCAGCATTTT.

The chain couples TRBV18 to TRBJ1-5; possibly TRBD1 for D (5 bases). This CDR3 spans 12 amino acids. Trimming left V 5 bases short and J 6 bases short, with 8 bases between. The germline V gene has CDR1 KGHSH and CDR2 LQKENI. The CDR3 protein is CASSAQGQPQHF. The CDR3 DNA sequence: TGTGCCAGCTCAGCCCAGGGTCAGCCCCAGCATTTT.

The rearrangement links TRBV7-8 to TRBJ2-1; TRBD1 matches at 8 bases. Per the germline V gene, CDR1 is SGHVS and CDR2 is FQNEAQ. This CDR3 comprises 15 residues. V lost 3 bases to trimming and J lost 5 bases; unmatched junction nucleotides: 6. CDR3 region: CASSFRTGSNNEQFF. DNA of the CDR3: TGTGCCAGCAGCTTCCGGACAGGGAGTAACAATGAGCAGTTCTTC.

V and J are TRBV7-2 and TRBJ2-7, with 11 bases matching TRBD2. This CDR3 contains 16 residues. Germline V gene lookup returns CDR1 SGHTA and CDR2 FQGNSA. V trimming: 5 bases; J trimming: 0 bases; junction bases outside the gene matches: 6. The CDR3 region is CASSVRLAGSSYEQYF. CDR3 in DNA: TGTGCCAGCAGCGTAAGACTAGCGGGGAGCTCCTACGAGCAGTACTTC.

The chain recombines TRBV12-5 with TRBJ2-7, with a tentative D call TRBD2 (6 bases). With 0 bases removed from V and 3 bases from J, the gap between germline ends came to 12 bases. The CDR3 runs 15 residues. Germline lookup yields CDR1 LGHNT and CDR2 FRNRAP. As DNA, the CDR3 is TGTGCTAGTGGTTTGGTAGCGGGTCCTTACTACGAGCAGTACTTC. It yields the protein CASGLVAGPYYEQYF.

This chain joins TRBV7-9 and TRBJ2-5; D tentatively reads TRBD1 or TRBD2 (5 bases each). The CDR3 covers 12 residues. CDR1 is SEHNR and CDR2 is FQNEAQ in the germline V gene (reference sequence). The V end was cut by 5 bases, the J end by 4 bases, with 8 bases between. The CDR3 sequence is CASSPGAETQYF. The CDR3 nucleotides read TGTGCCAGCAGCCCCGGGGCAGAGACCCAGTACTTC.

The CDR3 reads CASSGSISRDSSYNEQFF. In DNA form, the CDR3 reads TGTGCCAGCAGCGGTAGTATCTCCCGGGACTCCTCCTACAATGAGCAGTTCTTC. V gene TRBV5-4 combines with J gene TRBJ2-1, with D perhaps matching TRBD2 (6 bases). This CDR3 is 18 amino acids long. Trimming removed 4 bases from V and 0 bases from J, with 20 bases in between. Germline V gene sequence: CDR1 SGHNT, CDR2 YYREEE (reference sequence).

V and J are TRBV5-5 and TRBJ1-1; 8 positions agree with TRBD1. The CDR3 covers 13 residues. Per the germline V gene, CDR1 is SGHKS and CDR2 is YYEKEE (reference sequence). The junction had 3 bases not matched to a gene; V was cut back by 4 bases and J by 4 bases. In DNA, the CDR3 is TGTGCCAGCAGCCGCGACAGGGGCACTGAAGCTTTCTTT. As protein: CASSRDRGTEAFF.

The chain joins TRBV6-5 to TRBJ1-5; D is unclear. The V end was cut by 6 bases, the J end by 0 bases, with 6 bases between. CDR1 and CDR2 from the germline V gene are MNHEY and SVGAGI. CDR3 length: 13 amino acids. CDR3 DNA sequence: TGTGCCAGCAGCCGATATAGCAATCAGCCCCAGCATTTT. Translating gives CASSRYSNQPQHF.

J is TRBJ2-7 and V is TRBV6-5; perhaps TRBD2 as D (5 bases). Germline-derived CDR1 and CDR2 are MNHEY and SVGAGI. The CDR3 runs 13 residues. Trimming shortened V by 5 bases and J by 4 bases, and 12 bases separated the two germline ends. CDR3 in DNA: TGTGCCAGCAGTCCACTCACGGGATACGAGCAGTACTTC. It codes for CASSPLTGYEQYF.

The J gene is TRBJ2-1, the V gene TRBV7-9; TRBD2 aligns across 10 bases. The CDR3 covers 15 residues. The V and J ends lost 5 bases and 7 bases, in that order; junction bases with no gene match: 8. Germline V gives CDR1 SEHNR, CDR2 FQNEAQ (reference sequence). CDR3: CASSLLAGAPNEQFF. In DNA, the CDR3 is TGTGCCAGCAGCCTCCTAGCGGGAGCCCCTAATGAGCAGTTCTTC.

The rearrangement links TRBV19 to TRBJ2-5; D is unresolved. CDR3 size: 14 residues. Germline assignment: CDR1 LNHDA and CDR2 SQIVND (reference sequence). Trimming cost V 5 bases and J 8 bases, with 18 bases left between them. The CDR3 loop is CASSAGLSGVTQYF. The DNA of the CDR3 is TGTGCCAGTAGTGCAGGTCTCTCCGGTGTAACCCAGTACTTC.

CDR3 nucleotides: TGCGCCAGCAGCTTGAGACGTTTGCCCAGCTCCTACGAGCAGTACTTC. This sequence encodes CASSLRRLPSSYEQYF. This sequence joins TRBV5-1 and TRBJ2-7; D remains unclear. V shed 1 base and J shed 0 bases, with 14 bases lying between them. Germline assignment: CDR1 SGHRS and CDR2 YFSETQ. This CDR3 is built from 16 residues.

For the CDR3, the DNA is TGTGCCAGCAGCCGTCGGGACTTACACACTGAAGCTTTCTTT. Its translation is CASSRRDLHTEAFF. This chain uses TRBV11-2 with TRBJ1-1; maybe TRBD1 (5 bases). This CDR3 comprises 14 residues. With 5 bases removed from V and 3 bases from J, the gap between germline ends came to 13 bases. Germline V gene data show CDR1 as SGHAT and CDR2 as FQNNGV.

Notes on this clone: This specimen includes other DNA sequences encoding the same CDR3. The chain uses TRBV27 and TRBJ1-1, with D hard to call. The germline CDR1 and CDR2 sequences are MNHEY and SMNVEV (reference sequence). Trimming removed 2 bases at V and 4 bases at J, with 8 bases between. The CDR3 contains 13 residues. The CDR3 spells CASSLPGGTEAFF. The CDR3 DNA reads TGTGCCAGCAGTTTACCCGGAGGCACTGAAGCTTTCTTT.

Concerning this clone itself: Compared with germline, one end of the junction differs, possibly owing to a read error. CDR3 in DNA: TGCGCCAGCAGTGAGAGGGGGGACAGGGGTGACTTC. This gives the protein CASSERGDRGDF. This sequence joins TRBV10-2 and TRBJ2-4; 10 bases agree with TRBD1. This CDR3 spans 12 amino acids. CDR1 is WSHSY and CDR2 is SAAADI in the germline V gene.

The V gene is TRBV7-6, the J gene TRBJ2-7; tentative D call: TRBD2 (6 bases). The CDR3 has 17 amino acids. With 8 bases removed from V and 4 bases from J, the gap between germline ends came to 27 bases. Germline-derived CDR1 and CDR2 are SGHVS and FNYEAQ. The CDR3 reads CASSVRGGDPTTYEQYF. The CDR3 region has the DNA TGTGCCAGCTCCGTACGCGGCGGGGACCCTACCACTTACGAGCAGTACTTC.

The V gene is TRBV2, the J gene TRBJ2-7, with 13 bases that match TRBD2. Germline trimming cut 6 bases from V and 6 bases from J; bases unmatched to any gene: 14. This CDR3 has 17 amino acids. Germline assignment: CDR1 SNHLY and CDR2 FYNNEI. The CDR3 region is CASRYWTSGSEGLEQYF. The CDR3 DNA is TGTGCCAGCAGATATTGGACTAGCGGGAGTGAAGGCCTCGAGCAGTACTTC.

Points on this clone: Different DNA sequences within this sample yield the same CDR3. This chain links TRBV5-1 with TRBJ1-1; D is uncertain. The CDR3 sequence is 13 residues long. V was pared by 4 bases and J by 0 bases, with 7 bases between. The germline V gene has CDR1 SGHRS and CDR2 YFSETQ. In nucleotides, the CDR3 is TGCGCCAGCAGCCGGACTGTGAACACTGAAGCTTTCTTT. Residues: CASSRTVNTEAFF.

For this clone: Other DNA variants within this sample encode the same CDR3. The V gene is TRBV19, the J gene TRBJ1-1, with D possibly TRBD1 on 5 matching bases. Germline CDR1 reads LNHDA; CDR2 reads SQIVND (reference sequence). V was cut by 7 bases and J by 0 bases, with 12 bases left in between. This CDR3 has 14 amino acids. CDR3 in DNA: TGTGCCAGTACCCTGGGGCCCATGAACACTGAAGCTTTCTTT. This sequence encodes CASTLGPMNTEAFF.

The chain links TRBV28 to TRBJ1-1; no clear D. The CDR3 contains 9 residues. The germline V gene has CDR1 MDHEN and CDR2 SYDVKM. V lost 5 bases to trimming and J lost 14 bases, with 9 bases between them. The CDR3 DNA sequence: TGTGCCAGCAGTCCCACGAGCTTCTTT. Its protein product is CASSPTSFF.

This clone was seen once. The chain has TRBV6-1 and TRBJ2-3; D is uncertain. The V and J ends lost 7 bases and 3 bases respectively, with 11 bases between them. The CDR3 is 13 amino acids. Germline V gene sequence: CDR1 MNHNS, CDR2 SASEGT. The CDR3 loop reads CASNPSSTDTQYF. The CDR3 coding sequence is TGTGCCAGCAACCCTTCCTCGACAGATACGCAGTATTTT.

This chain joins TRBV4-3 and TRBJ2-1, with TRBD2 matching 11 bases. From germline, CDR1 is LGHNA and CDR2 YSLEER. This CDR3 comprises 17 residues. The V and J ends lost 4 bases and 2 bases, in that order; junction bases with no gene match: 7. In DNA form, the CDR3 reads TGCGCCAGCAGCCTGGACTTGACTAGCGGGACCTACAATGAGCAGTTCTTC. It specifies CASSLDLTSGTYNEQFF.

The chain is built from TRBV18 and TRBJ1-5; perhaps TRBD1 as D (6 bases). CDR1 KGHSH and CDR2 LQKENI come from the germline V gene. The CDR3 runs 17 residues. V shed 1 base and J shed 4 bases, with 17 bases lying between them. The DNA of the CDR3 is TGTGCCAGCTCACCACTCGTTCCCACAGGGCGGAATCAGCCCCAGCATTTT. It encodes CASSPLVPTGRNQPQHF.

The chain couples TRBV6-5 to TRBJ1-4; weak D call: TRBD1 (5 bases). Trimming removed 4 bases from V and 7 bases from J, with 16 bases in between. This CDR3 contains 15 residues. The germline CDR1 and CDR2 sequences are MNHEY and SVGAGI. Written as DNA, the CDR3 is TGTGCCAGCAGTTTCACACAGGTCCTTCGTGAAAAACTGTTTTTT. Its protein is CASSFTQVLREKLFF.